Sequencing of this T cell receptor (beta chain) was carried out in a study of PD-1 blockade in classical Hodgkin lymphoma. At the level of the study: Nivolumab was given intravenously to patients at 3 mg/kg every 2 weeks. Notes on the study in general: Patients with a complete response exhibited baseline diversity comparable to newly diagnosed patients.

In the case of this clone: Its antigen is unidentified.

As to time point: cycle 4 day 1 (C4D1), after five to seven weeks of nivolumab. After autologous stem cell transplantation all patients relapsed, and prior brentuximab vedotin exposure differed between cohorts. V shed 1 base and J shed 0 bases, with 25 bases lying between them. Germline V gene sequence: CDR1 MGHRA, CDR2 YSYEKL. This CDR3 has 21 residues. This table comes from immunoSEQ multiplex PCR, and its TCRdb copy is limited to in-frame clones, with some not included. The data hold roughly 90,000 clones, with 83% observed a single time. The receptor was derived from a human donor with classical Hodgkin lymphoma. The chain combines TRBV4-1 with TRBJ2-1; tentative D call: TRBD2 (6 bases). The source material was peripheral blood mononuclear cells (PBMCs), sampled before the fourth cycle of nivolumab. The CDR3 region is CASSQVGGSGIFSSSYNEQFF. CDR3 nucleotides: TGCGCCAGCAGCCAAGTTGGAGGGAGTGGTATTTTCTCTAGCTCCTACAATGAGCAGTTCTTC.